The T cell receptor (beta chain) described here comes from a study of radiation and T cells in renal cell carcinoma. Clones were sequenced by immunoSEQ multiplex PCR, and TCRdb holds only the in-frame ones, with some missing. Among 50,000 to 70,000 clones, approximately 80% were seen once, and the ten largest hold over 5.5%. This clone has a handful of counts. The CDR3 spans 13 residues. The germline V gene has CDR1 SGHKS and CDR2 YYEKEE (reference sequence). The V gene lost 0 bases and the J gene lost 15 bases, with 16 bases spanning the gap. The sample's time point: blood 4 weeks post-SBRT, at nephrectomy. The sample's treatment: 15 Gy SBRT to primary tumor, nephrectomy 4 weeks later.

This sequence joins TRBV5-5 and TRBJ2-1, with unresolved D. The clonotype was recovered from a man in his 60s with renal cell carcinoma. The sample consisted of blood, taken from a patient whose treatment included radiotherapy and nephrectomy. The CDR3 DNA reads TGTGCCAGCAGCTTGGGTACTACCCCCGAGTTGTTCTTC. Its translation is CASSLGTTPELFF.